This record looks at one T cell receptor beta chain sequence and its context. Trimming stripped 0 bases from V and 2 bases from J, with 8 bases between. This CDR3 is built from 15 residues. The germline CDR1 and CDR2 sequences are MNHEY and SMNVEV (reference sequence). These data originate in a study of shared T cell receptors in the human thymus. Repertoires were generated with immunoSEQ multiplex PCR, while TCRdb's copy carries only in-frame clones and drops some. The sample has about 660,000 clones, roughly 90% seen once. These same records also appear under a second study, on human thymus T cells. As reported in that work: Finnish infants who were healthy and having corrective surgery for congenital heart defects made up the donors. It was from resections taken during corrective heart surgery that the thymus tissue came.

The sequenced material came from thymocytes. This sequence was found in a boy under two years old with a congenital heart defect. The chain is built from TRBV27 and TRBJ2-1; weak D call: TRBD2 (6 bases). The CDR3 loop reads CASSLSGGTYNEQFF. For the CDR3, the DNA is TGTGCCAGCAGTTTATCGGGCGGGACCTACAATGAGCAGTTCTTC.